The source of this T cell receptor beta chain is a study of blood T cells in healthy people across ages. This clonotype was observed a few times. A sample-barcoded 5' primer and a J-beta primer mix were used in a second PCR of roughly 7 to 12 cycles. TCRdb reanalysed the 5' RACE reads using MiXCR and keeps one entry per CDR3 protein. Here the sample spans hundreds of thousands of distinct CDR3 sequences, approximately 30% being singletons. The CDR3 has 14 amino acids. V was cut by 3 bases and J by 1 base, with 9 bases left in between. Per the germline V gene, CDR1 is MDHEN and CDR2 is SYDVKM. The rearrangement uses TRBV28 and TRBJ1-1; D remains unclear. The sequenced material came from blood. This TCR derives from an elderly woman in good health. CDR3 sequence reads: CASSFRSANTEAFF. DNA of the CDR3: TGTGCCAGCAGTTTTAGGTCAGCGAACACTGAAGCTTTCTTT.